The next 21 T cell receptor beta chains were all read from a single sample in a study of blood T cell repertoires in COVID-19. Here immunoSEQ multiplex PCR was the method, and the copy in TCRdb shows in-frame clones only, minus some. The sample comprises about 200,000 clones, 90% of which are singletons, and 0.6% to 0.8% rests with the top ten. The sample consisted of peripheral blood. The receptors originated from a man aged 45-65 years with acute or convalescent COVID-19.

This clone has just one count. Written as DNA, the CDR3 is TGCGCCAGCAGCCCCATGGGACAGGAAGAGACCCAGTACTTC. Its translation is CASSPMGQEETQYF. The chain links TRBV5-1 to TRBJ2-5; 8 nucleotides agree with TRBD1. The germline CDR1 and CDR2 sequences are SGHRS and YFSETQ. The CDR3 is 14 amino acids. The V segment lost 4 bases and the J segment 3 bases; nucleotides outside the gene matches: 5.

The rearrangement uses TRBV27 and TRBJ1-1; 7 bases are a match to TRBD1. Germline V CDR1 and CDR2: MNHEY, SMNVEV (reference sequence). With 6 bases clipped from V and 4 bases from J, the junction kept 17 bases outside the gene matches. CDR3 length equals 17 residues. In nucleotides, the CDR3 is TGTGCCAGCAGCCCACCTCCGGGACAGTCCTCAGGCACTGAAGCTTTCTTT. Protein: CASSPPPGQSSGTEAFF.

J is TRBJ2-1 and V is TRBV6-6, with TRBD2 identical over 9 bases. V was clipped by 8 bases and J by 0 bases; unmatched bases: 8. This CDR3 has 16 residues. The V gene's germline CDR1 is MNHNY and CDR2 SVGAGI (reference sequence). The CDR3 region is CASEGSGGSSYNEQFF. CDR3 nucleotides: TGTGCCAGCGAGGGTAGCGGGGGAAGCTCCTACAATGAGCAGTTCTTC.

This sequence joins TRBV6-6 and TRBJ2-7; TRBD1 aligns across 7 bases. Trimming took 5 bases from V and 7 from J; bases not matched to a gene: 8. Germline CDR1 and CDR2: MNHNY and SVGAGI (reference sequence). The CDR3 spans 13 residues. The CDR3: CASSLQGRGEQYF. The DNA for the CDR3 is TGTGCCAGCAGTCTACAGGGGCGAGGGGAGCAGTACTTC.

V usage is TRBV28 and J usage is TRBJ1-2; D perhaps matches TRBD1 (5 bases). Trimming stripped 7 bases from V and 4 bases from J, with 16 bases between. CDR1 is MDHEN, CDR2 SYDVKM, per germline. CDR3 size: 14 residues. In nucleotides, the CDR3 is TGTGCCAGCATATATGGGGGGTCCGGCTATGGCTACACCTTC. It is translated as CASIYGGSGYGYTF.

The chain joins TRBV29-1 to TRBJ2-1; 7 bases agree with TRBD1. The CDR3 totals 15 residues. CDR1 and CDR2 (germline): SQVTM, ANQGSEA. V was clipped by 3 bases and J by 5 bases; unmatched bases: 10. The CDR3 DNA sequence: TGCAGCGTTGAGCCAACAGGGGTTCCTAACAATGAGCAGTTCTTC. Its translation is CSVEPTGVPNNEQFF.

The V gene is TRBV3-1 (or the pseudogene TRBV3-2), the J gene TRBJ2-7, with TRBD1 matching 8 bases. V dropped 3 bases and J dropped 5; count of bases not matched to a gene: 3. CDR1 and CDR2 from the germline V gene are LGHDT and YNNKEL (reference sequence). The CDR3 has 13 residues. CDR3 loop: CASSHRTGNEQYF. CDR3 sequence (DNA): TGTGCCAGCAGCCACCGGACAGGGAACGAGCAGTACTTC.

The V gene is TRBV6-5, the J gene TRBJ2-7; 7 nucleotides agree with TRBD2. This CDR3 has 15 amino acids. Germline CDR1 MNHEY, CDR2 SVGAGI. Trimming removed 7 bases from V and 5 bases from J; junction bases left unmatched: 14. The CDR3: CASIPGWRESHEQYF. For the CDR3, the DNA is TGTGCCAGCATTCCGGGCTGGCGGGAGTCCCACGAGCAGTACTTC.

The rearrangement joins TRBV6-2 or TRBV6-3 to TRBJ2-1; D is uncertain. Per the germline V gene, CDR1 is MNHEY and CDR2 is SVGEGT. The V end lost 6 bases, the J end lost 8 bases, and 17 bases lay between the germline ends. This CDR3 is 14 amino acids long. The CDR3 protein is CASSLGLSTDEQFF. CDR3 sequence (DNA): TGTGCCAGCAGCCTTGGTCTTTCTACCGATGAGCAGTTCTTC.

The V gene is TRBV20-1, the J gene TRBJ2-7; 7 bases match TRBD2. The germline V gene has CDR1 DFQATT and CDR2 SNEGSKA (reference sequence). The CDR3 contains 11 residues. The V segment lost 7 bases and the J segment 5 bases; nucleotides outside the gene matches: 5. Here the CDR3 DNA reads TGCAGTGTCAAGCTAGCGGACGAGCAGTACGTC. This translates into CSVKLADEQYV.

The chain uses TRBV30 and TRBJ1-2; D is possibly TRBD1 (6 bases). Trimming removed 4 bases at V and 7 bases at J, with 22 bases between. Germline V gene lookup returns CDR1 GTSNPN and CDR2 SVGIG (reference sequence). This CDR3 has 15 residues. CDR3 sequence reads: CAWKSYGPGVTGYTF. CDR3 nucleotide sequence: TGTGCCTGGAAGTCCTACGGTCCAGGGGTAACTGGCTACACCTTC. The full variable domain, with the rest looked up from reference TRBV30 and TRBJ1-2, is SQTIHQWPATLVQPVGSPLSLECTVEGTSNPNLYWYRQAAGRGLQLLFYSVGIGQISSEVPQNLSASRPQDRQFILSSKKLLLSDSGFYLCAWKSYGPGVTGYTFGSGTRLTVV.

This clone was recorded a few times. The CDR3 sequence: CASSQRLAITGELFF. In DNA form, the CDR3 reads TGTGCCAGCAGCCAACGACTAGCGATCACCGGGGAGCTGTTTTTT. The chain employs TRBV3-1 (or the pseudogene TRBV3-2) and TRBJ2-2, with 8 bases aligning to TRBD2. The germline CDR1 and CDR2 sequences are LGHDT and YNNKEL (reference sequence). The CDR3 covers 15 residues. V shed 2 bases, J shed 4 bases, and the junction held 3 bases outside the gene matches.

The chain employs TRBV2 and TRBJ1-6; 7 positions agree with TRBD1. V trimming: 2 bases; J trimming: 0 bases; junction bases outside the gene matches: 4. This CDR3 region has 17 residues. Germline V gene sequence: CDR1 SNHLY, CDR2 FYNNEI. For the CDR3, the DNA is TGTGCCAGCAGTGAAAAGGGGGCAAGCTCCTATAATTCACCCCTCCACTTT. Protein product: CASSEKGASSYNSPLHF.

J is TRBJ2-7 and V is TRBV6-5; D possibly corresponds to TRBD1 (6 bases). This CDR3 is 16 amino acids long. The germline gives CDR1 MNHEY, CDR2 SVGAGI. Deletions cut 2 bases from V and 2 bases from J, with 16 bases between. CDR3 DNA sequence: TGTGCCAGCAGTTACGACCTCAGGACAGTCCCCTACGAGCAGTACTTC. This sequence encodes CASSYDLRTVPYEQYF.

V usage is TRBV27 and J usage is TRBJ1-5; TRBD1 aligns across 9 bases. This CDR3 has 16 amino acids. The ends lost 0 bases at V and 7 bases at J; junction bases unmatched: 7. Looked up from germline, CDR1 is MNHEY and CDR2 is SMNVEV (reference sequence). CDR3 bases: TGTGCCAGCAGTTTATCGGGACAGGGTTATGAACAGCCCCAGCATTTT. It codes for CASSLSGQGYEQPQHF.

The V gene is TRBV7-9, the J gene TRBJ2-6; D may be TRBD1 (6 bases). The CDR3 extends over 17 amino acids. Germline V lookup: CDR1 SEHNR, CDR2 FQNEAQ (reference sequence). Between the trimmed V and J ends, which lost 6 bases and 0 bases, there was a span of 15 bases. The CDR3: CASSPGTWYSGANVLTF. CDR3 sequence (DNA): TGTGCCAGCAGTCCCGGGACATGGTACTCTGGGGCCAACGTCCTGACTTTC. Full variable domain (remainder filled in from reference TRBV7-9 and TRBJ2-6): DTGVSQNPRHKITKRGQNVTFRCDPISEHNRLYWYRQTLGQGPEFLTYFQNEAQLEKSRLLSDRFSAERPKGSFSTLEIQRTEQGDSAMYLCASSPGTWYSGANVLTFGAGSRLTVL.

The rearrangement links TRBV6-2 or TRBV6-3 to TRBJ2-7; 13 bases map to TRBD2. Germline V CDR1 and CDR2: MNHEY, SVGEGT. This CDR3 region has 15 residues. Written as DNA, the CDR3 is TGTGCCAGCAGTGACTCCAGACTAGCGGGGGGTCCCCAGTACGTC. Its protein product is CASSDSRLAGGPQYV.

The V and J genes are TRBV9 and TRBJ2-3; a weak D match, TRBD2 (5 bases). The CDR3 extends over 14 amino acids. The V gene lost 0 bases and the J gene lost 5 bases, with 10 bases spanning the gap. Looked up from germline, CDR1 is SGDLS and CDR2 is YYNGEE. The CDR3 sequence is CASSVVLAGDTQYF. DNA for the CDR3: TGTGCCAGCAGCGTAGTCCTAGCAGGAGATACGCAGTATTTT. Full variable domain (missing parts from reference TRBV9 and TRBJ2-3): DSGVTQTPKHLITATGQRVTLRCSPRSGDLSVYWYQQSLDQGLQFLIQYYNGEERAKGNILERFSAQQFPDLHSELNLSSLELGDSALYFCASSVVLAGDTQYFGPGTRLTVL.

The chain is built from TRBV5-4 and TRBJ1-2; 9 bases are a match to TRBD1. Unmatched junction bases numbered 16, after V lost 5 bases and J lost 5 bases. This CDR3 has 17 amino acids. CDR1 SGHNT and CDR2 YYREEE come from the germline V gene (reference sequence). The CDR3 bases are TGTGCCAGCAGGGCTCTTGGGGGCGGGACAGGGAAATATGGCTACACCTTC. It is translated as CASRALGGGTGKYGYTF.

This chain links TRBV28 with TRBJ1-2, with no clear D. CDR1 and CDR2 (germline): MDHEN, SYDVKM. The ends were cut back, 5 bases at V and 2 bases at J, with 12 bases in the middle. The CDR3 runs to 14 residues. Written as DNA, the CDR3 is TGTGCCAGCAGTGCCGCGGGAGCCAACTATGGCTACACCTTC. Translating gives CASSAAGANYGYTF.

This chain joins TRBV9 and TRBJ2-7; weak D call: TRBD2 (7 bases). Per the germline V gene, CDR1 is SGDLS and CDR2 is YYNGEE. This CDR3 comprises 15 residues. Trimming left V 1 base short and J 2 bases short, with 13 bases between. In DNA form, the CDR3 reads TGTGCCAGCAGCGTAAGGGGGGAGGGGCCCTACGAGCAGTACTTC. Encoded protein: CASSVRGEGPYEQYF.